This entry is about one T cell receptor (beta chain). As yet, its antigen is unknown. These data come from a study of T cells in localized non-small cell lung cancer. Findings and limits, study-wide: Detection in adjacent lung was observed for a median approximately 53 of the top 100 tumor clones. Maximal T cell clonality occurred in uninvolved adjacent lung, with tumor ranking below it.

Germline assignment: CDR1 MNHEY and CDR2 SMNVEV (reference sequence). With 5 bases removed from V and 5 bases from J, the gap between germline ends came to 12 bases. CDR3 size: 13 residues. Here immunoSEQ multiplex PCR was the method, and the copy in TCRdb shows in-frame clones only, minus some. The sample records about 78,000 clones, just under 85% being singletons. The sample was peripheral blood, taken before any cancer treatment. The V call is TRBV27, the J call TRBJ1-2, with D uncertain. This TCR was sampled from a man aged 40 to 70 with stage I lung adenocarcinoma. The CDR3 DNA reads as TGTGCCAGCAGTACTTTTAGAACGTATGGCTACACCTTC. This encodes CASSTFRTYGYTF.